Each of the 30 T cell receptor beta chains below was sequenced from the same sample in a study of T-cell reconstitution after alpha-beta-depleted transplantation in children (dated by TCRdb to 2016 to 2018). The method behind the library was PCR. The instrument given in TCRdb is Illumina HiSeq 2500. TCR libraries were prepared with molecular barcoding, using unique molecular identifiers to normalize TCRbeta repertoire quantification. Using fastp trimming at Q25 and MiXCR clonotype assembly, TCRdb reanalyzed the public sequencing data and kept in-frame beta chains. Each record represents a unique CDR3 protein, reported with the most common genes and DNA among its rows. The sample table lists around 490,000 distinct CDR3 sequences, approximately 10% of them with a count of one. 13% to 15% of the sample comes from the top ten. According to the study, the label for this sample's treatment or condition signals: allogeneic hematopoietic cell transplantation with graft depleted of TCRalphabeta T cells and CD19 B cells.

The source was PBMCs, mostly from graft donor cells, collected 180 days after TCRalphabeta/CD19-depleted stem cell transplant. The receptors shown here come from a female patient aged 2-15 years who had a stem cell transplant for aplastic anemia, so the T cells may come from the graft donor.

V gene TRBV10-3 combines with J gene TRBJ2-7, with 10 bases fitting TRBD1. CDR1 is ENHRY, CDR2 SYGVKD, per germline. The J segment lost 0 bases and the V segment lost 0 bases, leaving 2 bases of the junction unmatched. The CDR3 loop spans 16 amino acids. CDR3 sequence: CAISESDRGVSYEQYF. The CDR3 DNA sequence: TGTGCCATCAGTGAGTCGGACAGGGGGGTCTCCTACGAGCAGTACTTC.

This sequence joins TRBV19 and TRBJ2-7, with 12 bases identical to TRBD2. The germline CDR1 and CDR2 sequences are LNHDA and SQIVND (reference sequence). With V trimmed by 5 bases and J by 1 base, 24 bases remained unmatched. CDR3 size: 22 residues. Here the CDR3 DNA reads TGTGCCAGTAGTCCCCGGGACAGGTTCCGGACTAGCGGGACGCCCCTATCCTACGAGCAGTACTTC. Its translation: CASSPRDRFRTSGTPLSYEQYF.

The chain carries TRBV14 and TRBJ2-5, with 11 bases lining up with TRBD1. The ends lost 2 bases at V and 2 bases at J; junction bases unmatched: 4. The germline CDR1 and CDR2 sequences are SGHDN and FVKESK. The CDR3 has 16 residues. The CDR3 region has the DNA TGTGCCAGCAGCCAAAGGGACAGGGGGTTACAAGAGACCCAGTACTTC. Protein sequence: CASSQRDRGLQETQYF.

This clonotype was observed a handful of times. This chain uses TRBV21-1 with TRBJ2-1; TRBD2, the table's D call, lacks a check against the DNA. TRBV21-1 is reported as a pseudogene. This CDR3 is 14 amino acids long. This CDR3 is CASVVRAGTPEQFF. CDR3 sequence (DNA): TGTGCCAGCGTGGTTAGAGCGGGCACGCCAGAGCAGTTCTTC.

This clonotype was detected only a few times. CDR3 protein: CASSPGQTDTQYF. CDR3 nucleotides: TGTGCCAGCTCACCGGGACAAACAGATACGCAGTATTTT. The chain links TRBV18 to TRBJ2-3; perhaps TRBD1 as D (6 bases). CDR3 length: 13 amino acids. Germline lookup yields CDR1 KGHSH and CDR2 LQKENI. V lost 3 bases, J lost 3 bases, and 7 bases lay in between.

This clonotype has a handful of counts. The chain combines TRBV25-1 with TRBJ1-1; D unclear. The length of the CDR3 is 11 residues. The germline gives CDR1 MGHDK, CDR2 SYGVNS. V lost 8 bases and J 5 bases, leaving 9 bases between the germline ends. This CDR3 reads CASVRLTEAFF. In DNA, the CDR3 is TGTGCCAGCGTCAGGCTGACTGAAGCTTTCTTT.

The CDR3 loop is CASSPGFAETQYF. In DNA form, the CDR3 reads TGTGCCAGCAGTCCAGGGTTCGCTGAGACCCAGTACTTC. This rearrangement joins TRBV2 to TRBJ2-5; D perhaps matches TRBD1 (5 bases). Per germline, CDR1 SNHLY and CDR2 FYNNEI. Deletions cut 5 bases from V and 5 bases from J, with 12 bases between. This CDR3 is 13 amino acids long.

This clonotype came up many times. The V gene is TRBV11-2, the J gene TRBJ1-6; maybe TRBD1 (5 bases). The length of the CDR3 is 15 residues. The V and J ends lost 1 base and 7 bases respectively, with 11 bases between them. Germline V gene lookup returns CDR1 SGHAT and CDR2 FQNNGV. The CDR3 loop is CASSLGWGDNSPLHF. In nucleotides, the CDR3 is TGTGCCAGCAGCTTAGGGTGGGGGGACAATTCACCCCTCCACTTT.

This clonotype appeared a few times. This rearrangement joins TRBV4-3 to TRBJ2-5; 11 nucleotides agree with TRBD2. There are 17 residues in the CDR3. Germline V CDR1 and CDR2: LGHNA, YSLEER. V was clipped by 1 base and J by 5 bases; unmatched bases: 9. The CDR3 here is CASSQGETSGTGETQYF. DNA of the CDR3: TGCGCCAGCAGCCAAGGAGAGACTAGCGGGACGGGGGAGACCCAGTACTTC.

This chain uses TRBV20-1 with TRBJ2-7, with a weak D call TRBD2 (5 bases). This CDR3 region has 13 residues. Germline CDR1 and CDR2: DFQATT and SNEGSKA (reference sequence). V gave up 2 bases and J gave up 2 bases, with 10 bases separating them. The CDR3 DNA reads as TGCAGTGCTAGACGGGGATTTACCTACGAGCAGTACTTC. Encoded protein: CSARRGFTYEQYF.

This clonotype has only a few counts. The gene calls are TRBV6-1 and TRBJ2-3; D might be TRBD2 (6 bases). The germline V gene has CDR1 MNHNS and CDR2 SASEGT. There are 14 residues in the CDR3. Trimming left V 7 bases short and J 2 bases short, with 13 bases between. CDR3 amino acids: CASKAGIVTDTQYF. CDR3 sequence (DNA): TGTGCCAGCAAGGCGGGAATAGTCACAGATACGCAGTATTTT.

A word on this clonotype: Mismatch with germline at one junction end may stem from a read error. V gene TRBV3-1 combines with J gene TRBJ2-1; D may be TRBD2 (6 bases). This CDR3 contains 18 residues. The germline gives CDR1 LGHDT, CDR2 YNNKEL (reference sequence). The DNA of the CDR3 is TGTGCCTGCAGCCACAACAGTCTGGGGGGAGTCTCCTACAATGAGCAGTTCTTC. Encoded protein: CACSHNSLGGVSYNEQFF.

This clonotype was seen only a few times. The chain joins TRBV25-1 to TRBJ2-1, with 10 bases lining up with TRBD1. Trimming removed 4 bases from V and 2 bases from J; junction bases left unmatched: 8. The CDR3 consists of 17 residues. CDR1 is MGHDK, CDR2 SYGVNS, per germline. The CDR3 coding sequence is TGTGCCAGCAGTGTCCCGGGACAGGGGTCGGCCTACAATGAGCAGTTCTTC. Encoded protein: CASSVPGQGSAYNEQFF.

This clonotype occurred a few times. This sequence joins TRBV5-8 and TRBJ1-1, with TRBD1 matching 7 bases. Losses at the gene ends were 4 bases for V and 1 base for J; bases not matched to a gene: 13. The CDR3 spans 17 residues. Germline V gives CDR1 SGHTS, CDR2 YDEGEE. The CDR3 is CASSPRQGSPQNTEAFF. In DNA form, the CDR3 reads TGTGCCAGCAGCCCTCGACAGGGATCCCCTCAGAACACTGAAGCTTTCTTT.

This chain connects TRBV7-6 to TRBJ2-3; D may be TRBD2 (6 bases). Trimming stripped 2 bases from V and 3 bases from J, with 12 bases between. Germline CDR1 reads SGHVS; CDR2 reads FNYEAQ. The CDR3 covers 15 residues. Written as DNA, the CDR3 is TGTGCCAGCAGCTTAACGGGACTTGGGACAGATACGCAGTATTTT. It encodes CASSLTGLGTDTQYF.

The table lists this clonotype with a few counts. The chain recombines TRBV7-2 with TRBJ1-5, with TRBD1 identical over 11 bases. The CDR3 contains 14 residues. Germline V gene lookup returns CDR1 SGHTA and CDR2 FQGNSA. V shed 5 bases and J 5 bases; nucleotides not matched to a gene: 2. The CDR3 sequence is CASSKGQGDQPQHF. CDR3 DNA sequence: TGTGCCAGCAGCAAGGGACAGGGGGATCAGCCCCAGCATTTT.

The sample holds many counts of this clonotype. The chain is built from TRBV29-1 and TRBJ2-7; 9 bases align to TRBD1. The length of the CDR3 is 13 residues. With V trimmed by 7 bases and J by 4 bases, 8 bases remained unmatched. Per the germline V gene, CDR1 is SQVTM and CDR2 is ANQGSEA. CDR3 in DNA: TGCAGCGGCTGGACAGGGGAAGGATACGAGCAGTACTTC. Its protein is CSGWTGEGYEQYF.

This clonotype has just a few counts. The V gene is TRBV27, the J gene TRBJ2-3; the match to TRBD1 covers 10 bases. The CDR3 runs 21 residues. Germline CDR1 and CDR2: MNHEY and SMNVEV (reference sequence). J gave up 0 bases and V 5 bases, and 20 bases lay outside the gene matches. The CDR3 spells CASSMHRDRGSRTPSTDTQYF. CDR3 nucleotide sequence: TGTGCCAGCAGTATGCACCGGGACAGGGGATCGAGAACTCCTAGCACAGATACGCAGTATTTT.

The chain combines TRBV27 with TRBJ1-6; 8 nucleotides match TRBD1. CDR3 size: 13 residues. Germline values: CDR1 MNHEY, CDR2 SMNVEV (reference sequence). V was clipped by 6 bases and J by 8 bases; unmatched bases: 3. The DNA of the CDR3 is TGTGCCAGCAGGGACAGGGTTCATTCACCCCTCCACTTT. Translating gives CASRDRVHSPLHF.

This chain uses TRBV7-8 with TRBJ2-7; TRBD2 might be the D (6 bases). Trimming left V 5 bases short and J 0 bases short, with 14 bases between. The germline gives CDR1 SGHVS, CDR2 FQNEAQ. This CDR3 spans 15 amino acids. The CDR3 region is CASSPRDSGSYEQYV. The CDR3 DNA is TGTGCCAGCAGCCCCCGTGATAGCGGCTCCTACGAGCAGTACGTC.

The chain links TRBV21-1 to TRBJ2-2; the table gives TRBD2 as D, unverified against the DNA. TRBV21-1 is noted as a pseudogene. The CDR3 length is 11 residues. The DNA for the CDR3 is TGTGCCAGGGTGGAGGTCGGGGAGCTGTTTTTT. Translation gives CARVEVGELFF.

This clonotype was seen repeatedly, ten times or more. The gene calls are TRBV12-3 or TRBV12-4 and TRBJ2-3; D gene ambiguous. The CDR3 length is 13 residues. V lost 0 bases to trimming and J lost 5 bases, with 6 bases between them. CDR3 sequence: CASSLALGDTQYF. The CDR3 coding sequence is TGTGCCAGCAGTTTAGCCCTTGGAGATACGCAGTATTTT.

This clonotype was counted ten times or more. This chain connects TRBV29-1 to TRBJ2-2, with D unclear. Germline lookup yields CDR1 SQVTM and CDR2 ANQGSEA. The CDR3 is 14 residues long. Trimming shortened V by 0 bases and J by 4 bases, and 9 bases separated the two germline ends. The CDR3 DNA follows: TGCAGCGTTGAAGATCGATCCGGCACCGGGGAGCTGTTTTTT. It specifies CSVEDRSGTGELFF.

The rearrangement joins TRBV15 to TRBJ2-7; D is tentatively TRBD1 or TRBD2 (6 bases each). Germline assignment: CDR1 LNHNV and CDR2 YYDKDF (reference sequence). V was shortened by 0 bases and J by 0 bases, with 15 bases between the two germline ends. This CDR3 has 17 residues. This CDR3 reads CATSRDREGGGSYEQYF. The CDR3 bases are TGTGCCACCAGCAGAGATCGAGAGGGGGGCGGCTCCTACGAGCAGTACTTC. Supplemented by reference TRBV15 and TRBJ2-7, the full variable domain reads DAMVIQNPRYQVTQFGKPVTLSCSQTLNHNVMYWYQQKSSQAPKLLFHYYDKDFNNEADTPDNFQSRRPNTSFCFLDIRSPGLGDTAMYLCATSRDREGGGSYEQYFGPGTRLTVT.

This clonotype showed up just a few times. The chain carries TRBV28 and TRBJ2-7; 10 nucleotides align to TRBD2. J gave up 6 bases and V 2 bases, and 13 bases lay outside the gene matches. This CDR3 comprises 17 residues. Germline V CDR1 and CDR2: MDHEN, SYDVKM. As DNA, the CDR3 is TGTGCCAGCAGTTTAATTGTTGGGCTAGCGGGGGTTGGCGAGCAGTACTTC. Its protein is CASSLIVGLAGVGEQYF.

This clonotype was seen more than once but under ten times. The chain uses TRBV24-1 and TRBJ1-1, with TRBD1 matching over 9 bases. V lost 4 bases and J lost 5; bases outside the gene matches: 7. This CDR3 region has 15 residues. Germline V lookup: CDR1 KGHDR, CDR2 SFDVKD. The CDR3, as DNA: TGTGCCACCAGTGACCGGGGACAGGGACATACTGAAGCTTTCTTT. Translation: CATSDRGQGHTEAFF.

This clonotype came up a few times. This chain links TRBV20-1 with TRBJ2-2, with a possible D match to TRBD1 (7 bases). The CDR3 is 16 residues long. Germline assignment: CDR1 DFQATT and CDR2 SNEGSKA (reference sequence). Trimming took off 5 bases at V and 13 bases at J, with 29 bases between the two ends. This CDR3 is CSAGGTDEAGGGGLFF. In DNA, the CDR3 is TGCAGTGCTGGCGGGACAGATGAAGCGGGTGGCGGTGGGCTGTTTTTT.

This clonotype came up a few times. V is TRBV13 and J is TRBJ2-7; 15 bases agree with TRBD2. The germline CDR1 and CDR2 sequences are PRHDT and FYEKMQ (reference sequence). The CDR3 sequence is 17 residues long. The J segment lost 4 bases and the V segment lost 1 base, leaving 5 bases of the junction unmatched. The CDR3 nucleotides read TGTGCCAGCAGCTTAGCGCGGACTAGCGGGAGGGGATACGAGCAGTACTTC. As protein: CASSLARTSGRGYEQYF.

This clonotype was detected only a few times. The genes are TRBV7-8 and TRBJ1-5; TRBD1 matches 10 bases. The ends lost 4 bases at V and 1 base at J; junction bases unmatched: 10. Germline values: CDR1 SGHVS, CDR2 FQNEAQ. This CDR3 contains 18 residues. CDR3 loop: CASSSGTGEIRSNQPQHF. CDR3 nucleotide sequence: TGTGCCAGCAGCTCCGGGACAGGGGAGATTAGGAGCAATCAGCCCCAGCATTTT.

CDR3 coding DNA: TGTGCCAGCAGTTTGCTTAGAGGAGGGGTAGTCTCAGAGACCCAGTACTTC. This gives the protein CASSLLRGGVVSETQYF. V is TRBV12-3 or TRBV12-4 and J is TRBJ2-5; tentative D call: TRBD2 (6 bases). The CDR3 covers 17 residues. Trimming shortened V by 3 bases and J by 4 bases, and 21 bases separated the two germline ends.